A selection of T cell receptor beta chains follows, all from one sample in a study of OX40 agonist ivuxolimab in advanced cancers. Clones were sequenced by immunoSEQ multiplex PCR, and TCRdb holds only the in-frame ones, with some missing. The table shows around 90,000 clones, with 70% to 90% occurring only once. The material was CD4+ or CD8+ T cells sorted from blood, obtained in a trial of the OX40 agonist ivuxolimab. These receptors came from an adult with an advanced solid tumor such as melanoma, head and neck, liver or kidney cancer. Both conserved end residues are part of each CDR3. A D gene is named only where the DNA matches it firmly. For some rows the clone size is stated as once, few or many, or as a class when expanded; others skip it.

clone_size | j_call | v_call | d_call | cdr3_nt | cdr3_aa
. | TRBJ1-2 | TRBV18 | . | TGTGCCAGCTCACCCGGGGCCCCCCCTTATGGCTACACCTTC | CASSPGAPPYGYTF
. | TRBJ1-1 | TRBV29-1 | . | TGCAGCGTTGTGGGTGGGGGCACTGAAGCTTTCTTT | CSVVGGGTEAFF
many | TRBJ2-3 | TRBV19 | . | TGTGCCAGTACCCAGGGCGTGAGCACAGATACGCAGTATTTT | CASTQGVSTDTQYF
few | TRBJ1-5 | TRBV15 | . | TGTGCCACCAGCAGAGATAGGGTAGGTGGGCCCCAGCATTTT | CATSRDRVGGPQHF
. | TRBJ1-4 | TRBV19 | TRBD1 | TGTGCCAGTAACAACAGGGGCGGGGTGGAAAGCGAAAAACTGTTTTTT | CASNNRGGVESEKLFF
once | TRBJ2-7 | TRBV4-1 | TRBD2 | TGCGCCAGCAGCCAAGTCACTAGCGGGCCTTACTACGAGCAGTACTTC | CASSQVTSGPYYEQYF
. | TRBJ2-5 | TRBV28 | TRBD2 | TGTGCCAGCAGTCTCATATCTGGGGGGGTTGAGACCCAGTACTTC | CASSLISGGVETQYF
. | TRBJ1-2 | TRBV6-5 | . | TGTGCCAGCAGTACGGGACCGTTCTATGGCTACACCTTC | CASSTGPFYGYTF
. | TRBJ2-1 | TRBV7-2 | . | TGTGCCAGCAGCTTAGAACAGAGCTCCTACAATGAGCAGTTCTTC | CASSLEQSSYNEQFF
. | TRBJ1-6 | TRBV28 | TRBD1 | TGTGCCAGCAGTTCCTCTTCGCCAGGGGGCGGTTCACCCCTCCACTTT | CASSSSSPGGGSPLHF
. | TRBJ1-4 | TRBV15 | . | TGTGCCACCAGCAGAGATACGGGAATTAATGAAAAACTGTTTTTT | CATSRDTGINEKLFF
. | TRBJ2-1 | TRBV18 | . | TGTGCCAGCTCACCACTAGCGGCCCTGGATGAGCAGTTCTTC | CASSPLAALDEQFF
. | TRBJ1-4 | TRBV5-4 | . | TGTGCCAGCAGCTTGCAACGGACATTGAATGAAAAACTGTTTTTT | CASSLQRTLNEKLFF
. | TRBJ1-5 | TRBV27 | TRBD1 | TGTGCCAGCAGTCGGTCCGGACAGGGCCGAGGATATAGCAATCAGCCCCAGCATTTT | CASSRSGQGRGYSNQPQHF
. | TRBJ2-5 | TRBV5-1 | TRBD2 | TGCGCCAGCAGCATGACTAGCGGGAGAGGAGAGACCCAGTACTTC | CASSMTSGRGETQYF
. | TRBJ1-1 | TRBV19 | . | TGTGCCAGTAGTATAGGGGGGAGGACCACTGAAGCTTTCTTT | CASSIGGRTTEAFF
. | TRBJ2-3 | TRBV28 | . | TGTGCCAGCAGTTTAATCAGCGGCACAGATACGCAGTATTTT | CASSLISGTDTQYF
. | TRBJ2-3 | TRBV9 | TRBD2 | TGTGCCAGCAGCGTAGTGAGCGGGACCGGGGCAGATACGCAGTATTTT | CASSVVSGTGADTQYF
. | TRBJ1-1 | TRBV10-3 | . | TGTGCCATCAGTGAGTCCAGGCAGAACACTGAAGCTTTCTTT | CAISESRQNTEAFF
. | TRBJ2-2 | TRBV6-5 | . | TGTGCCAGCAGTTACGCACTAAATATGCCCGCCGGGGAGCTGTTTTTT | CASSYALNMPAGELFF
. | TRBJ1-1 | TRBV5-4 | . | TGTGCCAGCAGCTTGTGGGCAGCTAGGAACACTGAAGCTTTCTTT | CASSLWAARNTEAFF
few | TRBJ2-2 | TRBV30 | TRBD2 | TGTGCCTTGGACCCACTAGCGGGAGGGCCGGTAACCGGGGAGCTGTTTTTT | CALDPLAGGPVTGELFF
once | TRBJ2-1 | TRBV30 | . | TGTGCCTGGAGGGGTATGGACCCGCGTTCCCCCGTACGTCATGAGCAGTTCTTC | CAWRGMDPRSPVRHEQFF
. | TRBJ1-1 | TRBV7-9 | . | TGTGCCAGCAGCTTAGGGGCCACTGAAGCTTTCTTT | CASSLGATEAFF
. | TRBJ1-2 | TRBV25-1 | . | TGTGCCAGCACGGGGTTCCCTAACTATGGCTACACCTTC | CASTGFPNYGYTF
few | TRBJ2-2 | TRBV7-2 | . | TGTGCCAGCAGCTTAGGTCCACCCGGGGAGCTGTTTTTT | CASSLGPPGELFF
. | TRBJ2-1 | TRBV18 | TRBD1 | TGTGCCAGCTCACCACTGGCACAGGGGGCTAACAATGAGCAGTTCTTC | CASSPLAQGANNEQFF
. | TRBJ1-5 | TRBV18 | . | TGTGCCAGCTCACCAGCAGAGGGGTTCGGCAATCAGCCCCAGCATTTT | CASSPAEGFGNQPQHF
. | TRBJ1-1 | TRBV4-3 | . | TGCGCCAGCAGCCAGTCGGGGCGGGGGAACACTGAAGCTTTCTTT | CASSQSGRGNTEAFF
. | TRBJ1-3 | TRBV27 | . | TGTGCCAGCAGTTCGGGGACAACTGGAAACACCATATATTTT | CASSSGTTGNTIYF
. | TRBJ2-1 | TRBV2 | . | TGTGCCAGCAGTGTCGGGGGAGGGGGCCGTTTCTTC | CASSVGGGGRFF
. | TRBJ2-4 | TRBV18 | . | TGTGCCAGCTCACCACCGAACCTAGCCAAAAACATTCAGTACTTC | CASSPPNLAKNIQYF
once | TRBJ1-2 | TRBV28 | TRBD1 | TGTGCCAGCAGTATTCGACAGGGCCTCTATGGCTACACCTTC | CASSIRQGLYGYTF
. | TRBJ2-2 | TRBV6-5 | . | TGTGCCAGCAGTCCCTCAGGGCTGAACACCGGGGAGCTGTTTTTT | CASSPSGLNTGELFF
. | TRBJ1-2 | TRBV28 | . | TGTGCCAGCAGTTTAGCGCGACCAACTAACTATGGCTACACCTTC | CASSLARPTNYGYTF
. | TRBJ2-1 | TRBV30 | TRBD2 | TGTGCCTGGGGGCCGGGGTTAGCGGGGGCCAATGAGCAGTTCTTC | CAWGPGLAGANEQFF
. | TRBJ2-7 | TRBV19 | . | TGTGCCAGTAGTACTGGGGGCCGGGACACCCCCTACGAGCAGTACTTC | CASSTGGRDTPYEQYF
. | TRBJ2-1 | TRBV11-2 | . | TGTGCCAGCAGCGCAGGGATAACGAGCGACAATGAGCAGTTCTTC | CASSAGITSDNEQFF
. | TRBJ2-1 | TRBV11-3 | TRBD2 | TGTGCCAGCAGCTTAGGCGGGAGGGCTGAGCAGTTCTTC | CASSLGGRAEQFF
. | TRBJ2-2 | TRBV6-1 | TRBD2 | TGTGCCAGCAGTGCCGTAGGCGGGGGAAGGACCGGGGAGCTGTTTTTT | CASSAVGGGRTGELFF
. | TRBJ1-2 | TRBV6-1 | . | TGTGCCAGCCTTTGGAGGGGGGGCTATGGCTACACCTTC | CASLWRGGYGYTF
. | TRBJ1-1 | TRBV6-5 | . | TGTGCCAGCAGTACGGGGGGGACTGAAGCTTTCTTT | CASSTGGTEAFF
. | TRBJ1-3 | TRBV27 | TRBD1 | TGTGCCAGCAGTTTATTAGGCACAGGGGGCTCTGGAAACACCATATATTTT | CASSLLGTGGSGNTIYF
once | TRBJ1-1 | TRBV11-3 | . | TGTGCCAGCAGCTTAGAGACAGGTCTCGCCGGAGCAGCTTTCTTT | CASSLETGLAGAAFF
. | TRBJ2-5 | TRBV11-1 | TRBD2 | TGTGCCAGCAGCTTGTTAGCGGGGAAAGAGACCCAGTACTTC | CASSLLAGKETQYF
. | TRBJ1-4 | TRBV28 | . | TGTGCCAGCAGCCTGACAGGTGGCCGTGAAAAACTGTTTTTT | CASSLTGGREKLFF
. | TRBJ1-4 | TRBV28 | . | TGTGCCAGCAGTTACTTCGGGGCGGGCGAAAAACTGTTTTTT | CASSYFGAGEKLFF
. | TRBJ1-3 | TRBV4-1 | . | TGCGCCAGCAGCCGAATACCCACGTCTGGAAACACCATATATTTT | CASSRIPTSGNTIYF
once | TRBJ2-1 | TRBV7-9 | TRBD1 | TGTGCCAGCAGCAATACAGGGGATGAGCAGTTCTTC | CASSNTGDEQFF
. | TRBJ1-1 | TRBV25-1 | . | TGTGCCAGCAGTGAAGATGTGACAGGTGAAGCTTTCTTT | CASSEDVTGEAFF
few | TRBJ1-6 | TRBV29-1 | TRBD1 | TGCAGCGTAGGGGACAGGGAGGGTTCACCCCTCCACTTT | CSVGDREGSPLHF
. | TRBJ2-3 | TRBV4-1 | . | TGCGCCAGCAGCCCGACCGAGACTAGATCTGTCACAGATACGCAGTATTTT | CASSPTETRSVTDTQYF
. | TRBJ2-7 | TRBV7-6 | . | TGTGCCAGCAGCTTATCCCCTGATGGGGTACCCTACGAGCAGTACTTC | CASSLSPDGVPYEQYF
. | TRBJ1-1 | TRBV29-1 | TRBD1 | TGCAGCGTTGTCCGGCAGGGGGCCACTGAAGCTTTCTTT | CSVVRQGATEAFF